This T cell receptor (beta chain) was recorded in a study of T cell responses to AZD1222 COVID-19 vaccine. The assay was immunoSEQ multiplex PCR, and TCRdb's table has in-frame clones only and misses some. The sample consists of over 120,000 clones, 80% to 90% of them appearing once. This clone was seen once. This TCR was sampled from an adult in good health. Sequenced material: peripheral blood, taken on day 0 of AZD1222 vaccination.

The CDR3 DNA follows: TGTGCCAGCAGGGAGCCTCTAGCGGGAGGAGACAATGAGCAGTTCTTC. Its protein product is CASREPLAGGDNEQFF. This chain connects TRBV7-9 to TRBJ2-1; TRBD2 agrees at 11 bases. Unmatched junction bases numbered 9, after V lost 6 bases and J lost 5 bases. The CDR3 has 16 residues. Looked up from germline, CDR1 is SEHNR and CDR2 is FQNEAQ (reference sequence).